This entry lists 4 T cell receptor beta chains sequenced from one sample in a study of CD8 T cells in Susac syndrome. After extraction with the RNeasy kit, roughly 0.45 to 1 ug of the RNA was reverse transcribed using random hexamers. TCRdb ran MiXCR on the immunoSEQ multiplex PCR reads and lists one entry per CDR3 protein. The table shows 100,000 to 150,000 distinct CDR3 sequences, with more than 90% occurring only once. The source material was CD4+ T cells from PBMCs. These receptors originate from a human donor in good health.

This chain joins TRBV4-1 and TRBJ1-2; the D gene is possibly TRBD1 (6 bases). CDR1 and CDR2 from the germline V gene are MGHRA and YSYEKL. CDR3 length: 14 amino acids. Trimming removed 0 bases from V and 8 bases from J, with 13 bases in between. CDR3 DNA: TGCGCCAGCAGCCAAGAGATTGGGGGGCTGGGCTACACCTTC. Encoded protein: CASSQEIGGLGYTF.

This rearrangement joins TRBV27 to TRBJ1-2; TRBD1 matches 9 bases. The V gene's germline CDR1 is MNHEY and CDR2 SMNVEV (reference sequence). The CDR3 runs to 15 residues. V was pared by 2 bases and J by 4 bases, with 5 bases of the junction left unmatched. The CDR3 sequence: CASSLVTGGTYGYTF. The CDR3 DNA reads TGTGCCAGCAGTTTAGTTACAGGGGGCACCTATGGCTACACCTTC.

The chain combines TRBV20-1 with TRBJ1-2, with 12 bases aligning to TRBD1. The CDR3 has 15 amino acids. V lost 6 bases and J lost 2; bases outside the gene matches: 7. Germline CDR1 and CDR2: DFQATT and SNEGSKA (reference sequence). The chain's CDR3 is CSAGTGGVKNYGYTF. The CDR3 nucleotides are TGCAGTGCAGGGACAGGGGGCGTCAAGAACTATGGCTACACCTTC.

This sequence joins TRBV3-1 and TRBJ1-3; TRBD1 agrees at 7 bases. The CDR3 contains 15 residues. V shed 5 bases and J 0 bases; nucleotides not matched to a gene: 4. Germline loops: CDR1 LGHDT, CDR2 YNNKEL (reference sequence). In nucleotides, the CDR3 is TGTGCCAGCAGCGCTGACAGGGCCTCTGGAAACACCATATATTTT. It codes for CASSADRASGNTIYF. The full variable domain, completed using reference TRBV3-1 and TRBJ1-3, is DTAVSQTPKYLVTQMGNDKSIKCEQNLGHDTMYWYKQDSKKFLKIMFSYNNKELIINETVPNRFSPKSPDKAHLNLHINSLELGDSAVYFCASSADRASGNTIYFGEGSWLTVV.